This is a list of T cell receptor beta chains from one sample in a study of cytomegalovirus exposure and HLA in healthy donors. Some clones are missing from TCRdb's copy, which holds only in-frame ones; the method was immunoSEQ multiplex PCR. The data hold around 91,000 clones, with roughly three fifths observed a single time. The sequencing input was PBMCs. Every receptor here comes from a man between 60 and 70 years old in good health and CMV-seronegative. The CDR3 runs from the conserved cysteine through the conserved F or W. The D gene is left open where the match is weak. Rows give clone size only sometimes, using once, few, many, or a class for an expanded clone.

v_call,clone_size,cdr3_length,d_call,j_call,cdr3_nt,cdr3_aa
TRBV11-2,-,14,TRBD1,TRBJ2-1,TGTGCCAGCAGCTTATCTACAGGGGGCAATGAGCAGTTCTTC,CASSLSTGGNEQFF
TRBV7-9,few,14,TRBD1,TRBJ2-5,TGTGCCAGCAGTTCTACAGGGGGCCAAGAGACCCAGTACTTC,CASSSTGGQETQYF
TRBV6-5,-,12,TRBD1,TRBJ2-7,TGTGCCAGCATGGACAGGGCCTACGAGCAGTACTTC,CASMDRAYEQYF
TRBV6-6,-,16,TRBD2,TRBJ2-3,TGTGCCAGCACAACCCCAGGAGCGGGGGGGCCAGATACGCAGTATTTT,CASTTPGAGGPDTQYF
TRBV2,few,15,TRBD1,TRBJ2-7,TGTGCCAGCAGAGGGGCCCGGGACAGGGGTTACGAGCAGTACTTC,CASRGARDRGYEQYF
TRBV19,-,14,-,TRBJ1-2,TGTGCCAGTAGTATAGCGGGGGGCGACGATGGCTACACCTTC,CASSIAGGDDGYTF
TRBV19,-,17,TRBD2,TRBJ2-5,TGTGCCAGTAGTTCAGTAGCGGGAGGGGTAGGTACAGAGACCCAGTACTTC,CASSSVAGGVGTETQYF
TRBV2,-,15,-,TRBJ1-4,TGTGCCAGCAGTGAGGAGCTGTGGGCTAATGAAAAACTGTTTTTT,CASSEELWANEKLFF
TRBV11-3,few,15,-,TRBJ2-1,TGTGCCAGCAGCTTCATCGGGACTACCCAGGGGGAGCAGTTCTTC,CASSFIGTTQGEQFF
TRBV2,-,14,-,TRBJ2-1,TGTGCCAGCAGTGAAGCTACTAGTTTCCATGAGCAGTTCTTC,CASSEATSFHEQFF
TRBV19,once,14,TRBD2,TRBJ2-7,TGTGCCAGTAGTATTAGAGCGGGAGGCAACGAGCAGTACTTC,CASSIRAGGNEQYF
TRBV21-1,-,14,-,TRBJ2-7,TGTGCCAGCAGCAAATACTTTACAGGGGACGAGCAGTACTTC,CASSKYFTGDEQYF
TRBV18,once,14,-,TRBJ2-5,TGTGCCAGCTCACCGGGGCCAGGACAAGAGACCCAGTACTTC,CASSPGPGQETQYF
TRBV5-1,-,14,TRBD1,TRBJ1-3,TGCGCCAGCAGCACCGGGACAGGTGGAAACACCATATATTTT,CASSTGTGGNTIYF
TRBV19,-,13,-,TRBJ2-3,TGTGCCAGTAGTATCCCAAGAGCGTATATCTGGTATTTT,CASSIPRAYIWYF
TRBV6-5,-,14,-,TRBJ1-5,TGTGCCAGCAGTAACAGTCAGGGCAATCAGCCCCAGCATTTT,CASSNSQGNQPQHF
TRBV20-1,once,11,-,TRBJ1-1,TGCAGTGCCTGCGACATTTCTGAAGCTTTCTTT,CSACDISEAFF
TRBV6-4,many,13,-,TRBJ1-5,TGTGCCAGCAGTGAAGGGACATCACAGCCCCAGCATTTT,CASSEGTSQPQHF
TRBV21-1,-,19,-,TRBJ1-2,TGTGCCAGCAGCAAAGTAACACCGGGGGGCGCCCGACACCACTATGGCTACACCTTC,CASSKVTPGGARHHYGYTF
TRBV27,-,15,-,TRBJ2-1,TGTGCCAGCTCGGCAATGAGGGAGGTTGGGAATGAGCAGTTCTTC,CASSAMREVGNEQFF
TRBV12-5,-,14,-,TRBJ2-4,TGTGCTAGTGGCCCCGGGAATGCCAAAAACATTCAGTACTTC,CASGPGNAKNIQYF
TRBV5-1,-,15,-,TRBJ2-2,TGCGCCAGCAGCTTGTCTAGCACCAACACCGGGGAGCTGTTTTTT,CASSLSSTNTGELFF
TRBV5-4,-,14,TRBD1,TRBJ2-5,TGTGCCAGCAGCTTTAGGGGGCTGGGAGAGACCCAGTACTTC,CASSFRGLGETQYF